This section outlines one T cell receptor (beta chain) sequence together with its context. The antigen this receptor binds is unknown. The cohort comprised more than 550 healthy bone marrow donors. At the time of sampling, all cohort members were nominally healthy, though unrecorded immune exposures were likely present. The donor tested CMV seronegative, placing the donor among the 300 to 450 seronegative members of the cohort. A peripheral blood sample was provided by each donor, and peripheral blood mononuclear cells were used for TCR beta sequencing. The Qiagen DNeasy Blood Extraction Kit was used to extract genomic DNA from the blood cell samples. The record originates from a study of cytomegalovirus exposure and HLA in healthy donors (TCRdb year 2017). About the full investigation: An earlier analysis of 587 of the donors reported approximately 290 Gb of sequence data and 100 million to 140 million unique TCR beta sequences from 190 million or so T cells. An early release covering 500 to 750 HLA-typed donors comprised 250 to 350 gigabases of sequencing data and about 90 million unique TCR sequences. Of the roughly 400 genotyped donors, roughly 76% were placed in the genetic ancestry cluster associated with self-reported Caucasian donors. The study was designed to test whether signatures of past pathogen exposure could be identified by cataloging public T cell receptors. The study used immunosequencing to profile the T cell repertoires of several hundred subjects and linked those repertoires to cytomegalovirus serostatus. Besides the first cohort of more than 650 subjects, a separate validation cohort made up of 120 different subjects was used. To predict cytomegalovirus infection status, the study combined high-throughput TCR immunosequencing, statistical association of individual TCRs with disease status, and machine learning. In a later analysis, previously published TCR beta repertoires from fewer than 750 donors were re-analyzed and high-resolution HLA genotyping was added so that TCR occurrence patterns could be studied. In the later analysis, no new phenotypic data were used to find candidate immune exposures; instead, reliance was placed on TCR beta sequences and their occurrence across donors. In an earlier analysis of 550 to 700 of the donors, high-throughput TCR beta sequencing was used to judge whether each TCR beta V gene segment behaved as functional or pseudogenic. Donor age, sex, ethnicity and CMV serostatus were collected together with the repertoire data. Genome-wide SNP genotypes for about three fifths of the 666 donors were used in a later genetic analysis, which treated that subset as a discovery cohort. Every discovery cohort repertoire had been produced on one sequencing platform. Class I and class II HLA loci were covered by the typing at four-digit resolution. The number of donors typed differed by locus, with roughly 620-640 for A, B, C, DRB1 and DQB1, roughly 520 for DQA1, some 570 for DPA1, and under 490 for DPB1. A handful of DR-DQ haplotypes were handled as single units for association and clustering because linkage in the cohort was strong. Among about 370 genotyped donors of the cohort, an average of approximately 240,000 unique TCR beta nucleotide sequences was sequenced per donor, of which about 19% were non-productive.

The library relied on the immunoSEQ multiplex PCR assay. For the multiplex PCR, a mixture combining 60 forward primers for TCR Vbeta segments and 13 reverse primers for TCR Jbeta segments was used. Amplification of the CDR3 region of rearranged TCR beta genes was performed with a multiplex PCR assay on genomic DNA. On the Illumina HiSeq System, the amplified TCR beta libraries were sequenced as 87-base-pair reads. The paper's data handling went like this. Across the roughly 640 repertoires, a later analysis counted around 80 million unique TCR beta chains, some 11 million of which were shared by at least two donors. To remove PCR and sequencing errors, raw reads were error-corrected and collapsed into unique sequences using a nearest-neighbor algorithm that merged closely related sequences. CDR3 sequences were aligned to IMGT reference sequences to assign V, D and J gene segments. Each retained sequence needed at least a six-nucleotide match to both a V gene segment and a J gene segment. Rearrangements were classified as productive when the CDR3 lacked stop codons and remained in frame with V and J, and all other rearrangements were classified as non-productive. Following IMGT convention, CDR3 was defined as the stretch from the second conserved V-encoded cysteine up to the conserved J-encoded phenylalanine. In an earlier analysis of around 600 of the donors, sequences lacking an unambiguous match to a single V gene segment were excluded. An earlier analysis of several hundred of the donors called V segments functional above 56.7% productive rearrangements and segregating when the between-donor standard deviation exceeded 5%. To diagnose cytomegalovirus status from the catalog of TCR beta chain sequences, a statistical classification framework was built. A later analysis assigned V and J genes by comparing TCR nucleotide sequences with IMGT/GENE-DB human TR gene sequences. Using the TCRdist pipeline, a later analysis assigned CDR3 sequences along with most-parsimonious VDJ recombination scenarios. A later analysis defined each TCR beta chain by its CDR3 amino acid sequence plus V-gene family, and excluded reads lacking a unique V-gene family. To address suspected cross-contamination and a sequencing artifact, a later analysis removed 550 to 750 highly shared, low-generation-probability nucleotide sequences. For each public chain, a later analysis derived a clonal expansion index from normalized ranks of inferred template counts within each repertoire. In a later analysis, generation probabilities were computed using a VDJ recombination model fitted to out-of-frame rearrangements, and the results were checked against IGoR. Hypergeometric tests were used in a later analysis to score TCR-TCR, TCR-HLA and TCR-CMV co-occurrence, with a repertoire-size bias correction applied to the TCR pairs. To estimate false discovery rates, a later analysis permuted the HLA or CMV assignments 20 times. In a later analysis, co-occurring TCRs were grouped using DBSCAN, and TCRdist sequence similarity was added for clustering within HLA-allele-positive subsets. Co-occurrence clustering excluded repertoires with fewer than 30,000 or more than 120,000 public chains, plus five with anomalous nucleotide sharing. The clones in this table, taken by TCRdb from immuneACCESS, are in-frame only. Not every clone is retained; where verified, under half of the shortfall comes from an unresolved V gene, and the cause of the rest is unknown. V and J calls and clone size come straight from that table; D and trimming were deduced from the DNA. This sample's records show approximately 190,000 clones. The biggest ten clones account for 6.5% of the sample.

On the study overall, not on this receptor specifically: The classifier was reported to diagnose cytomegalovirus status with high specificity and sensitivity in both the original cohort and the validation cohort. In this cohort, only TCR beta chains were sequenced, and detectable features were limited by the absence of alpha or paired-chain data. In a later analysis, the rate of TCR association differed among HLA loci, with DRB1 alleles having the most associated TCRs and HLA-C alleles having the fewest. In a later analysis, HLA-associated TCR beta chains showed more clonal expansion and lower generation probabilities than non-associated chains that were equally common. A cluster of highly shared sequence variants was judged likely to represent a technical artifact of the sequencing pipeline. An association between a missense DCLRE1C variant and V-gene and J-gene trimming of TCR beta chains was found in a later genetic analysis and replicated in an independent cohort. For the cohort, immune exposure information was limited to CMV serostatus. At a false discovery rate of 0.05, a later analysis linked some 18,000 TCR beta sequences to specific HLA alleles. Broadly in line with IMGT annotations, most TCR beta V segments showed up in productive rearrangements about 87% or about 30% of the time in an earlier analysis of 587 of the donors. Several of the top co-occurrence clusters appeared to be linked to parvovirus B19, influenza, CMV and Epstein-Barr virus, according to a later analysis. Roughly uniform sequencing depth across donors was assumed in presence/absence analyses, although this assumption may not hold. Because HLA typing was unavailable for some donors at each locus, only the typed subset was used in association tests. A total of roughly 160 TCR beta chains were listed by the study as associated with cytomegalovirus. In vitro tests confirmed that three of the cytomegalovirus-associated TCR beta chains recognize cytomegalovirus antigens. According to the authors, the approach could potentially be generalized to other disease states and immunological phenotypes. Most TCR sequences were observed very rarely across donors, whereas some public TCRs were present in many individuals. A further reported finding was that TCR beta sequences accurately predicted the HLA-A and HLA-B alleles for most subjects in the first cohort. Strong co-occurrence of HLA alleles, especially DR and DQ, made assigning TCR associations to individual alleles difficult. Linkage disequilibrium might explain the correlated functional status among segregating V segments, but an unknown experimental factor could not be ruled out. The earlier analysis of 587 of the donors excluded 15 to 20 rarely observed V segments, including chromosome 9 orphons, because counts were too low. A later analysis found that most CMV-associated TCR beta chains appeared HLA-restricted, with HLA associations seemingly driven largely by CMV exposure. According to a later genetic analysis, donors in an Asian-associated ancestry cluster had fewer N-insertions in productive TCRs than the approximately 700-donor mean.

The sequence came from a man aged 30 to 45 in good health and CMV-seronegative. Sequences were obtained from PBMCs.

In nucleotides, the sequence is TGTGCCGTCAACCGGGACACCGGTAACTATGGCTACACCTTC. It is translated as CAVNRDTGNYGYTF. The chain employs TRBV10-3 and TRBJ1-2, and perhaps TRBD1 as D gene, on 6 matching bases. A distance of 17 bases separates the germline ends of V and J, which lose 11 bases and 1 base respectively. The CDR3 contains 14 residues, cysteine and phenylalanine counted. Kept here is only the CDR3 DNA, which spans 42 bases and is read in frame from base 1. The germline V gene yields ENHRY for CDR1 and SYGVKD for CDR2.